The text below deals with one T cell receptor beta chain. Trimming took off 3 bases at V and 8 bases at J, with 14 bases between the two ends. Germline CDR1 KGHSH, CDR2 LQKENI. This CDR3 is 14 amino acids long. The data belong to a study of identical twins. Addition of a universal primer site occurred through template switching, and cDNA carried unique molecular identifiers. TCRdb reanalysed the 5' RACE reads using MiXCR and keeps one entry per CDR3 protein. The table has about 730,000 distinct CDR3 sequences, around 21% seen once; the top ten hold about 4.3%. This same sample was also part of a study on T cells expressing NK-cell markers.

The sequenced sample consisted of PBMCs. The receptor was derived from a woman in her late teens or twenties in good health. The chain combines TRBV18 with TRBJ2-1; TRBD1 or TRBD2 may be the D gene (5 bases each). The CDR3 spells CASSPGALRDEQFF. The CDR3 bases are TGTGCCAGCTCACCCGGGGCCCTTCGTGATGAGCAGTTCTTC.